These 26 T cell receptor beta chains originate from one sample sequenced in a study of T-cell memory formation after mild COVID-19. TCRdb recomputed calls from the 5' RACE reads with MiXCR, one row per CDR3 protein. The data contain about half a million distinct CDR3 sequences, around a sixth of them singletons. The source material was PBMCs or a T cell subset sorted from them (not recorded which). The receptors shown here come from an adult woman who had mild COVID-19 (a few samples of this study predate the infection). Cell type and time point are not known.

The rearrangement joins TRBV20-1 to TRBJ1-6; unclear D gene. The CDR3 spans 16 residues. Germline lookup yields CDR1 DFQATT and CDR2 SNEGSKA (reference sequence). V dropped 1 base and J dropped 0 bases, with 10 bases sitting between them. CDR3 protein: CSARGLGSSYNSPLHF. The CDR3 region has the DNA TGCAGTGCTAGAGGGTTAGGGAGCTCCTATAATTCACCCCTCCACTTT.

The chain links TRBV7-9 to TRBJ1-2; D is uncertain. Looked up from germline, CDR1 is SEHNR and CDR2 is FQNEAQ (reference sequence). V was shortened by 1 base and J by 3 bases, with 12 bases between the two germline ends. The CDR3 sequence is 15 residues long. The DNA for the CDR3 is TGTGCCAGCAGCTTAGTCGGAGGTCGGCACTATGGCTACACCTTC. Translated: CASSLVGGRHYGYTF.

The chain links TRBV30 to TRBJ2-1; D unresolved. The CDR3 extends over 16 amino acids. The V end was cut by 2 bases, the J end by 4 bases, with 18 bases between. Germline V gene sequence: CDR1 GTSNPN, CDR2 SVGIG (reference sequence). CDR3: CAWSYLRFASYNEQFF. Here the CDR3 DNA reads TGTGCCTGGAGTTACTTACGCTTTGCAAGTTACAATGAGCAGTTCTTC.

The genes are TRBV7-9 and TRBJ1-2, with 7 nucleotides matching TRBD1. This CDR3 is built from 13 residues. CDR1 and CDR2 (germline): SEHNR, FQNEAQ (reference sequence). Trimming cost V 5 bases and J 8 bases; bases outside gene matches: 8. CDR3 sequence: CASSPTGPGGYTF. The CDR3, as DNA: TGTGCCAGCAGCCCGACAGGGCCAGGAGGCTACACCTTC.

The rearrangement uses TRBV6-2 or TRBV6-3 and TRBJ2-1, with D unresolved. The CDR3 is made up of 12 amino acids. CDR1 is MNHEY, CDR2 SVGEGT, per germline. V shed 6 bases and J shed 5 bases, with 8 bases lying between them. CDR3 residues: CASRSGNNEQFF. The CDR3 region has the DNA TGTGCCAGCAGATCCGGAAACAATGAGCAGTTCTTC.

This clonotype was counted ten times or more. Germline and junction disagree at one end, which may indicate a read error. This chain links TRBV5-1 with TRBJ2-2, with D unclear. The CDR3 spans 13 residues. CDR1 and CDR2 from the germline V gene are SGHRS and YFSETQ. As DNA, the CDR3 is TGTGCCAGCAGTTTAGCGAACACCGGGGAGCTGTTTTTT. Protein: CASSLANTGELFF.

Only a few counts were recorded for this clonotype. The chain carries TRBV7-6 and TRBJ2-5; 7 bases match TRBD1. The CDR3 has 17 residues. Germline V lookup: CDR1 SGHVS, CDR2 FNYEAQ. With V trimmed by 2 bases and J by 5 bases, 14 bases remained unmatched. The CDR3 protein is CASSLRDRAELEETQYF. CDR3 sequence (DNA): TGTGCCAGCAGCTTAAGAGACAGGGCAGAACTAGAGGAGACCCAGTACTTC.

This chain uses TRBV5-6 with TRBJ1-5; TRBD1 is a possible D gene (6 bases). The germline V gene encodes CDR1 SGHDT and CDR2 YYEEEE. V was clipped by 5 bases and J by 0 bases, with 12 bases between them. This CDR3 is built from 15 residues. The CDR3 region is CASSSGTLSNQPQHF. The CDR3 coding sequence is TGTGCCAGCAGTTCCGGGACACTTAGCAATCAGCCCCAGCATTTT.

This clonotype has a count of ten or more. The CDR3 sequence: CASSQGPGGFNEQFF. The CDR3 nucleotides are TGCGCCAGCAGCCAAGGGCCAGGGGGTTTCAATGAGCAGTTCTTC. This sequence joins TRBV4-1 and TRBJ2-1; 7 positions agree with TRBD1. CDR1 and CDR2 (germline): MGHRA, YSYEKL. The CDR3 totals 15 residues. V shed 1 base, J shed 6 bases, and the junction held 6 bases outside the gene matches.

This clonotype was observed a few times. The chain has TRBV7-6 and TRBJ2-1; 10 positions match TRBD2. This CDR3 is built from 15 residues. V shed 2 bases, J shed 7 bases, and the junction held 5 bases outside the gene matches. CDR1 is SGHVS and CDR2 is FNYEAQ in the germline V gene. CDR3 sequence reads: CASSLSSGSRNEQFF. The CDR3 coding sequence is TGTGCCAGCAGCTTATCTAGCGGGAGTAGAAATGAGCAGTTCTTC. Full variable domain (missing parts from reference TRBV7-6 and TRBJ2-1): GAGVSQSPRYKVTKRGQDVALRCDPISGHVSLYWYRQALGQGPEFLTYFNYEAQQDKSGLPNDRFSAERPEGSISTLTIQRTEQRDSAMYRCASSLSSGSRNEQFFGPGTRLTVL.

This chain uses TRBV12-3 or TRBV12-4 with TRBJ2-6; the D is unclear. Trimming removed 6 bases from V and 0 bases from J, with 12 bases in between. The CDR3 has 16 amino acids. DNA of the CDR3: TGTGCCAGCAGCCACATCGCCATCTCTGGGGCCAACGTCCTGACTTTC. Protein: CASSHIAISGANVLTF.

Note on this clonotype: The junction and the germline gene differ at one end; a read error may be behind it. This chain uses TRBV2 with TRBJ2-6; 7 bases agree with TRBD1. This CDR3 spans 15 amino acids. From germline, CDR1 is SNHLY and CDR2 FYNNEI. The CDR3 reads CASSYGQAGANVLTF. CDR3 sequence (DNA): TGTGCCAGCTCGTACGGACAGGCTGGGGCCAACGTACTGACTTTC.

This clonotype was observed a handful of times. CDR3 sequence (DNA): TGTGCCAGCAGCTTGGACAGGGCGGCCGGGGAGCTGTTTTTT. Its translation: CASSLDRAAGELFF. The rearrangement links TRBV7-9 to TRBJ2-2, with TRBD1 identical over 8 bases. Germline CDR1 and CDR2: SEHNR and FQNEAQ (reference sequence). After removal of 3 bases from V and 6 bases from J, the junction contained 3 bases not matched to a gene. The CDR3 length is 14 residues.

This clonotype was seen ten or more times. This chain joins TRBV12-3 or TRBV12-4 and TRBJ2-7; D perhaps matches TRBD2 (6 bases). The CDR3 is 14 amino acids. V lost 0 bases and J lost 3, with 9 bases in between. The CDR3 DNA reads TGTGCCAGCAGTTTAGCGGGCGGGGACTACGAGCAGTACTTC. Residues: CASSLAGGDYEQYF.

This clonotype came up a few times. V usage is TRBV6-6 and J usage is TRBJ2-1; 13 nucleotides align to TRBD2. The CDR3 is 16 residues long. Germline-derived CDR1 and CDR2 are MNHNY and SVGAGI (reference sequence). After removal of 4 bases from V and 8 bases from J, the junction contained 8 bases not matched to a gene. The CDR3 DNA reads as TGTGCCAGCAGTTCGCCTACTAGCGGGGGGGCGGATGAGCAGTTCTTC. As protein: CASSSPTSGGADEQFF.

This clonotype was seen only a few times. The chain links TRBV12-3 or TRBV12-4 to TRBJ2-1, with D unresolved. Trimming shortened V by 2 bases and J by 1 base, and 12 bases separated the two germline ends. The CDR3 runs to 16 residues. CDR3 DNA sequence: TGTGCCAGCAGTTTAAAGGCGAGTAGGTCCTACAATGAGCAGTTCTTC. Amino acid sequence: CASSLKASRSYNEQFF.

The V gene is TRBV28, the J gene TRBJ2-7, with TRBD2 matching over 7 bases. The CDR3 length is 15 residues. The trim removed 7 bases at V and 4 bases at J, leaving 13 bases unmatched. The germline CDR1 and CDR2 sequences are MDHEN and SYDVKM. CDR3 DNA sequence: TGTGCCAGCACCCCCGGAGGGGCGGGAGATTACGAGCAGTACTTC. It encodes CASTPGGAGDYEQYF.

This clonotype was seen a handful of times. The gene calls are TRBV4-3 and TRBJ2-3; TRBD2 is a possible D gene (6 bases). CDR1 and CDR2 from the germline V gene are LGHNA and YSLEER. V lost 3 bases and J 4 bases, leaving 8 bases between the germline ends. CDR3 length: 13 residues. The CDR3 nucleotides are TGCGCCAGCAGCCAGAGCGGGTCAGATACGCAGTATTTT. This gives the protein CASSQSGSDTQYF.

The sample holds a few counts of this clonotype. This sequence joins TRBV24-1 and TRBJ1-1, with 9 bases that match TRBD1. The V gene end was trimmed by 3 bases and the J gene end by 6 bases; junction bases not matched to a gene: 4. The CDR3 consists of 14 residues. Germline V gene sequence: CDR1 KGHDR, CDR2 SFDVKD. Written as DNA, the CDR3 is TGTGCCACCAGTGATGGGACAGGGTGGGCTGAAGCTTTCTTT. Protein product: CATSDGTGWAEAFF.

The chain uses TRBV3-1 and TRBJ2-1, with D maybe TRBD2 (5 bases). The CDR3 is 15 residues long. V was trimmed by 2 bases and J by 4 bases, leaving 12 bases between them. Per the germline V gene, CDR1 is LGHDT and CDR2 is YNNKEL (reference sequence). For the CDR3, the DNA is TGTGCCAGCAGCCAAACGGGAAGGTTGTACAATGAGCAGTTCTTC. This encodes CASSQTGRLYNEQFF.

This clonotype occurred a few times. The genes are TRBV20-1 and TRBJ1-1; D is possibly TRBD1 (5 bases). Trimming stripped 5 bases from V and 6 bases from J, with 16 bases between. CDR3 length equals 13 residues. CDR1 and CDR2 (germline): DFQATT, SNEGSKA (reference sequence). The CDR3 DNA sequence: TGCAGTGCTCCCCGGGCAGGGAATCCTGAAGCTTTCTTT. Translating gives CSAPRAGNPEAFF.

A few counts support this clonotype. This chain joins TRBV20-1 and TRBJ2-1, with TRBD2 matching over 14 bases. Germline CDR1 DFQATT, CDR2 SNEGSKA (reference sequence). Trimming at V came to 5 bases and at J to 7 bases, leaving 13 bases not matched to a gene. The CDR3 totals 17 residues. The CDR3 spells CSAPGTSGSRGKNEQFF. CDR3 nucleotides: TGCAGTGCTCCCGGGACTAGCGGGAGTAGAGGCAAAAATGAGCAGTTCTTC.

The J gene is TRBJ2-3, the V gene TRBV4-3, with 15 bases fitting TRBD2. Trimming at V came to 0 bases and at J to 6 bases, leaving 1 base not matched to a gene. CDR3 length: 16 amino acids. CDR1 and CDR2 from the germline V gene are LGHNA and YSLEER. CDR3 DNA: TGCGCCAGCAGCCAAGACGGACTAGCGGGAGGGGATACGCAGTATTTT. Amino acid sequence: CASSQDGLAGGDTQYF.

The rearrangement links TRBV24-1 to TRBJ2-5; D possibly matches TRBD1 or TRBD2 (5 bases each). The V end was cut by 8 bases, the J end by 2 bases, with 23 bases between. This CDR3 contains 17 residues. Germline values: CDR1 KGHDR, CDR2 SFDVKD. The chain's CDR3 is CATTRSLSGARQETQYF. CDR3 bases: TGTGCCACCACTAGGTCCCTATCCGGGGCCAGACAAGAGACCCAGTACTTC.

The CDR3 DNA reads TGTGCCAGTAGTATAGGACCCAGCGGGGGCCCAGATACGCAGTATTTT. Protein sequence: CASSIGPSGGPDTQYF. The chain uses TRBV19 and TRBJ2-3, with TRBD2 matching over 8 bases. The CDR3 is 16 residues long. V shed 1 base, J shed 4 bases, and the junction held 7 bases outside the gene matches. Germline V gene sequence: CDR1 LNHDA, CDR2 SQIVND (reference sequence). The full variable domain, with the rest looked up from reference TRBV19 and TRBJ2-3, is DGGITQSPKYLFRKEGQNVTLSCEQNLNHDAMYWYRQDPGQGLRLIYYSQIVNDFQKGDIAEGYSVSREKKESFPLTVTSAQKNPTAFYLCASSIGPSGGPDTQYFGPGTRLTVL.

This clonotype has just a few counts. The chain carries TRBV27 and TRBJ2-7, with D tentatively TRBD1 (6 bases). This CDR3 region has 13 residues. Germline V lookup: CDR1 MNHEY, CDR2 SMNVEV (reference sequence). With 5 bases removed from V and 7 bases from J, the gap between germline ends came to 15 bases. The CDR3 reads CASSPTRTGEQYF. The CDR3 DNA sequence: TGTGCCAGCAGTCCCACACGAACAGGGGAGCAGTACTTC.